This entry lists 23 T cell receptor beta chains sequenced from one sample in a study of blood T cell repertoires in COVID-19. Method: immunoSEQ multiplex PCR; TCRdb's copy keeps in-frame clones and lacks some. The table shows hundreds of thousands of clones, with approximately 86% occurring only once. Sequencing was done on a sample of peripheral blood. Every receptor here comes from a young woman who had recovered from COVID-19.

The genes are TRBV19 and TRBJ1-2; D perhaps matches TRBD1 (5 bases). V lost 1 base and J 0 bases, leaving 15 bases between the germline ends. This CDR3 is built from 17 residues. Germline values: CDR1 LNHDA, CDR2 SQIVND (reference sequence). DNA of the CDR3: TGTGCCAGTAGTATAGTTCCCCCCACCAGGGCTAACTATGGCTACACCTTC. This encodes CASSIVPPTRANYGYTF.

The J gene is TRBJ2-5, the V gene TRBV7-9; weak D call: TRBD2 (5 bases). The length of the CDR3 is 12 residues. The germline gives CDR1 SEHNR, CDR2 FQNEAQ (reference sequence). V lost 3 bases and J lost 7, with 9 bases in between. CDR3 sequence reads: CASSLDEGTQYF. The CDR3 nucleotides read TGTGCCAGCAGCTTGGACGAGGGGACCCAGTACTTC.

The chain combines TRBV6-5 with TRBJ2-3; TRBD1 aligns across 7 bases. Looked up from germline, CDR1 is MNHEY and CDR2 is SVGAGI. This CDR3 region has 14 residues. Trimming cost V 4 bases and J 4 bases; bases outside gene matches: 5. CDR3 DNA sequence: TGTGCCAGCAGTTCACCCGGGACAGCAGATACGCAGTATTTT. It specifies CASSSPGTADTQYF.

The V and J genes are TRBV11-2 and TRBJ2-1; TRBD2 agrees at 11 bases. V gave up 8 bases and J gave up 7 bases; unmatched junction bases: 7. The CDR3 totals 14 residues. Germline CDR1 and CDR2: SGHAT and FQNNGV. DNA of the CDR3: TGTGCCAGCCGACGTAGCGGGGGGGATAATGAGCAGTTCTTC. The encoded protein is CASRRSGGDNEQFF.

J is TRBJ2-7 and V is TRBV4-3, with TRBD2 matching over 9 bases. V shed 0 bases and J 5 bases; nucleotides not matched to a gene: 5. The germline gives CDR1 LGHNA, CDR2 YSLEER. CDR3 length: 15 amino acids. CDR3 loop: CASSQEVSGRHEQYF. The DNA of the CDR3 is TGCGCCAGCAGCCAAGAGGTTAGCGGGAGACACGAGCAGTACTTC.

This rearrangement joins TRBV9 to TRBJ2-3; possibly TRBD2 for D (6 bases). There are 16 residues in the CDR3. Trimming took off 0 bases at V and 3 bases at J, with 14 bases between the two ends. The germline V gene encodes CDR1 SGDLS and CDR2 YYNGEE. CDR3 coding DNA: TGTGCCAGCAGCGTAGGAGGCGGAGGGAGGACAGATACGCAGTATTTT. Translating gives CASSVGGGGRTDTQYF.

The V gene is TRBV6-5, the J gene TRBJ2-7; 8 nucleotides match TRBD1. Germline V gene lookup returns CDR1 MNHEY and CDR2 SVGAGI. The V and J ends lost 9 bases and 0 bases, in that order; junction bases with no gene match: 10. The CDR3 is made up of 15 amino acids. The CDR3, as DNA: TGTGCCAGTGAACCAGGGACAGGATACTCCTACGAGCAGTACTTC. Translating it yields CASEPGTGYSYEQYF.

The chain employs TRBV4-2 and TRBJ1-2; possible D gene TRBD1, 6 bases. Germline V gives CDR1 LGHNA, CDR2 YNFKEQ. The CDR3 consists of 12 residues. The V end lost 4 bases, the J end lost 4 bases, and 7 bases lay between the germline ends. DNA for the CDR3: TGTGCCAGCAGCCTGGACAGCTATGGCTACACCTTC. It encodes CASSLDSYGYTF.

The chain recombines TRBV4-1 with TRBJ1-1; no reliable D call. The V and J ends lost 3 bases and 0 bases respectively, with 11 bases between them. The CDR3 has 15 residues. Germline values: CDR1 MGHRA, CDR2 YSYEKL. The CDR3 sequence is CASSHVDTLNTEAFF. Here the CDR3 DNA reads TGCGCCAGCAGCCATGTAGACACCTTGAACACTGAAGCTTTCTTT.

This sequence joins TRBV5-4 and TRBJ1-1; weak D call: TRBD1 (6 bases). Germline CDR1 is SGHNT and CDR2 is YYREEE (reference sequence). The CDR3 spans 16 residues. The V end was cut by 3 bases, the J end by 1 base, with 16 bases between. CDR3 sequence: CASSSALGQTNTEAFF. The DNA for the CDR3 is TGTGCCAGCAGCTCGGCCCTGGGACAAACGAACACTGAAGCTTTCTTT.

The rearrangement joins TRBV9 to TRBJ2-7; TRBD1 aligns across 8 bases. The trim removed 4 bases at V and 7 bases at J, leaving 13 bases unmatched. Germline V CDR1 and CDR2: SGDLS, YYNGEE. The CDR3 spans 15 residues. The CDR3 loop is CASSTQGAHIGEQYF. The CDR3 nucleotides read TGTGCCAGCAGCACTCAGGGGGCCCATATTGGGGAGCAGTACTTC.

This chain connects TRBV14 to TRBJ1-5; 7 bases map to TRBD1. CDR3 size: 14 residues. Germline V gene sequence: CDR1 SGHDN, CDR2 FVKESK. Unmatched junction bases numbered 11, after V lost 6 bases and J lost 9 bases. The CDR3 DNA reads TGTGCCAGCAGTCAATCGGACCCAGGGGGGCCCCAGCATTTT. This translates into CASSQSDPGGPQHF.

The V and J genes are TRBV7-9 and TRBJ2-1, with 11 bases identical to TRBD2. J was trimmed by 5 bases and V by 3 bases; bases with no gene match: 12. The CDR3 totals 18 residues. Germline CDR1 SEHNR, CDR2 FQNEAQ (reference sequence). The CDR3 is CASSFRLAGGRHNNEQFF. In nucleotides, the CDR3 is TGTGCCAGCAGCTTCCGGCTAGCGGGGGGTAGGCACAACAATGAGCAGTTCTTC. The whole variable domain, remainder taken from reference TRBV7-9 and TRBJ2-1, is DTGVSQNPRHKITKRGQNVTFRCDPISEHNRLYWYRQTLGQGPEFLTYFQNEAQLEKSRLLSDRFSAERPKGSFSTLEIQRTEQGDSAMYLCASSFRLAGGRHNNEQFFGPGTRLTVL.

In this sample, this clone turned up once. This sequence joins TRBV11-2 and TRBJ2-1; TRBD2 matches 12 bases. CDR3 length: 17 residues. CDR1 is SGHAT, CDR2 FQNNGV, per germline. Trimming cost V 0 bases and J 6 bases; bases outside gene matches: 6. The CDR3 region is CASSLEGLAGGLNEQFF. The CDR3 DNA reads as TGTGCCAGCAGCTTAGAAGGTCTAGCGGGGGGGCTCAATGAGCAGTTCTTC. Looking up the rest from reference TRBV11-2 and TRBJ2-1 gives the full variable domain: EAGVAQSPRYKIIEKRQSVAFWCNPISGHATLYWYQQILGQGPKLLIQFQNNGVVDDSQLPKDRFSAERLKGVDSTLKIQPAKLEDSAVYLCASSLEGLAGGLNEQFFGPGTRLTVL.

V gene TRBV6-5 combines with J gene TRBJ1-5; D may be TRBD1 (5 bases). The germline CDR1 and CDR2 sequences are MNHEY and SVGAGI. The CDR3 loop spans 14 amino acids. The V end lost 9 bases, the J end lost 5 bases, and 17 bases lay between the germline ends. CDR3 sequence reads: CASAQGVSYQPQHF. In nucleotides, the CDR3 is TGTGCCAGTGCTCAGGGTGTCAGCTATCAGCCCCAGCATTTT.

The J gene is TRBJ2-1, the V gene TRBV7-8; D is unclear. Germline V CDR1 and CDR2: SGHVS, FQNEAQ. The CDR3 consists of 13 residues. V dropped 5 bases and J dropped 6 bases, with 11 bases sitting between them. The CDR3, as DNA: TGTGCCAGCAGCGGTGCAGGCACCAATGAGCAGTTCTTC. This sequence encodes CASSGAGTNEQFF.

The CDR3 DNA reads TGTGCCAGCAGCGGCGGGGCGGCGAACACCGGGGAGCTGTTTTTT. Encoded protein: CASSGGAANTGELFF. The rearrangement uses TRBV7-8 and TRBJ2-2, with a tentative D call TRBD2 (6 bases). This CDR3 spans 15 amino acids. Trimming cost V 5 bases and J 0 bases, with 10 bases left between them. The germline gives CDR1 SGHVS, CDR2 FQNEAQ. Full variable domain (outside the CDR3, taken from reference TRBV7-8 and TRBJ2-2): GAGVSQSPRYKVAKRGQDVALRCDPISGHVSLFWYQQALGQGPEFLTYFQNEAQLDKSGLPSDRFFAERPEGSVSTLKIQRTQQEDSAVYLCASSGGAANTGELFFGEGSRLTVL.

This clone occurred once. The chain joins TRBV5-1 to TRBJ2-7; TRBD2 matches 7 bases. Unmatched junction bases numbered 8, after V lost 7 bases and J lost 7 bases. The CDR3 spans 12 residues. Germline V lookup: CDR1 SGHRS, CDR2 YFSETQ. The CDR3: CASSGLEGEQYF. The CDR3 nucleotides are TGCGCCAGCTCTGGACTAGAGGGGGAGCAGTACTTC.

In DNA form, the CDR3 reads TGCGCCAGCAGACCAGGGGACAGGGAATTGGGAGGCTACACCTTC. Its protein product is CASRPGDRELGGYTF. The chain couples TRBV4-1 to TRBJ1-2, with 9 nucleotides matching TRBD1. The CDR3 runs to 15 residues. Germline loops: CDR1 MGHRA, CDR2 YSYEKL. Trimming took 6 bases from V and 8 from J; bases not matched to a gene: 13.

V gene TRBV19 combines with J gene TRBJ2-7; 8 bases fit TRBD1. In germline, CDR1 is LNHDA, CDR2 SQIVND (reference sequence). The V and J ends lost 9 bases and 2 bases, in that order; junction bases with no gene match: 9. This CDR3 has 14 residues. The DNA of the CDR3 is TGTGCCAGCCAAAGGACAGGGTTCCCCTACGAGCAGTACTTC. Its protein is CASQRTGFPYEQYF.

The CDR3 DNA is TGTGCCAGCAGCCGCGGGATGAACACTGAAGCTTTCTTT. Translated: CASSRGMNTEAFF. The rearrangement uses TRBV7-3 and TRBJ1-1; no reliable D call. The CDR3 totals 13 residues. Germline-derived CDR1 and CDR2 are SGHTA and FQGTGA. V lost 5 bases and J lost 0, with 7 bases in between.

This rearrangement joins TRBV11-1 to TRBJ2-1, with 13 bases aligning to TRBD2. The CDR3 is made up of 16 amino acids. The ends lost 0 bases at V and 5 bases at J; junction bases unmatched: 1. Germline CDR1 SGHAT, CDR2 FQDESV (reference sequence). The CDR3 sequence is CASSLAGLAGNNEQFF. CDR3 nucleotide sequence: TGTGCCAGCAGCTTAGCGGGACTAGCGGGGAACAATGAGCAGTTCTTC.

V and J are TRBV5-6 and TRBJ2-1; tentative D call: TRBD2 (6 bases). The CDR3 is made up of 14 amino acids. V lost 2 bases and J 8 bases, leaving 14 bases between the germline ends. The V gene's germline CDR1 is SGHDT and CDR2 YYEEEE. The CDR3 region is CASSFWGEWYEQFF. In DNA form, the CDR3 reads TGTGCCAGCAGCTTTTGGGGGGAATGGTATGAGCAGTTCTTC.